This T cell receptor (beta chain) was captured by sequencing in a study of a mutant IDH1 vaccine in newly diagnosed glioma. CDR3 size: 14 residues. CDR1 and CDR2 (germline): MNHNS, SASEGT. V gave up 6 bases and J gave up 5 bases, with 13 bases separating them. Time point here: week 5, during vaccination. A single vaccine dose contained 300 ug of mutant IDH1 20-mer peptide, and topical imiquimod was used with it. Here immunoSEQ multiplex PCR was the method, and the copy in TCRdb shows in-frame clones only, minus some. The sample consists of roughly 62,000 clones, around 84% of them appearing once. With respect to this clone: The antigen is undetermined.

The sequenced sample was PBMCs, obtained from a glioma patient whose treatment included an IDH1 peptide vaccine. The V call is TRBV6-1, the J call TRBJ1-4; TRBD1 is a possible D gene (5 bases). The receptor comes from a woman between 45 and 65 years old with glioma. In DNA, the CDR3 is TGTGCCAGCAGGGTAGACAGACTAAATGAAAAACTGTTTTTT. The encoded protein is CASRVDRLNEKLFF.